This TCR beta chain was sequenced for a study of cytomegalovirus exposure and HLA in healthy donors. Each donor was healthy, and each was a bone marrow donor. Germline trimming cut 5 bases from V and 1 base from J; bases unmatched to any gene: 2. Germline CDR1 and CDR2: SGHDN and FVKESK. This CDR3 has 15 amino acids. General study findings and limits: Investigators reported approximately 170 TCR beta chains as tied to cytomegalovirus. Specific recognition of CMV antigens was confirmed in vitro for a few chains (all CMV-associated). HLA allele associations emerged for around 15,000 TCR beta sequences in a later analysis, at 0.05 false discovery rate.

The PCR had 60 Vbeta and 13 Jbeta primers. The assay was immunoSEQ multiplex PCR, and TCRdb's table has in-frame clones only and misses some. The table shows more than 95,000 clones, with over 60% occurring only once. A note on this clone: Antigen: not known.

The gene calls are TRBV14 and TRBJ2-2, with 9 bases matching TRBD1. The source is a woman aged 40-49 years in good health and CMV-seropositive. What was sequenced was PBMCs. The CDR3 sequence: CASSRDRENTGELFF. The CDR3 nucleotides are TGTGCCAGCAGCAGGGACAGGGAGAACACCGGGGAGCTGTTTTTT. The variable domain in full, with the rest retrieved from reference TRBV14 and TRBJ2-2, is EAGVTQFPSHSVIEKGQTVTLRCDPISGHDNLYWYRRVMGKEIKFLLHFVKESKQDESGMPNNRFLAERTGGTYSTLKVQPAELEDSGVYFCASSRDRENTGELFFGEGSRLTVL.